This T cell receptor (beta chain) was profiled in a study of technical replicates of blood from a handful of donors. Libraries were prepared by immunoSEQ multiplex PCR; TCRdb keeps only in-frame clonotypes and omits some of them. The sample has approximately 80,000 clones, around 89% seen once. The CDR3 length is 15 residues. Trimming took 1 base from V and 0 from J, leaving 7 bases between them. Germline CDR1 is MNHNS and CDR2 is SASEGT. The receptor was derived from a human donor in good health. Sequencing was done on a sample of T cells isolated from PBMCs. The chain links TRBV6-1 to TRBJ2-1; D remains unclear. The CDR3 spells CASSEGLSSYNEQFF. The CDR3 coding sequence is TGTGCCAGCAGTGAAGGACTGAGCTCCTACAATGAGCAGTTCTTC.